Described below is a single TCR beta chain sequence and its context. Its antigen has not been determined. Per-base qualities were not stored, and no clone one base away is much larger. From the germline V gene, CDR1 is MGHRA and CDR2 is YSYEKL. The germline ends are 16 bases apart after V is trimmed by 1 base and J by 0 bases. From the cysteine up to the phenylalanine, the CDR3 has a length of 18 residues. Only the CDR3 portion is preserved as DNA: 54 bases, with reading frame beginning at the first base. The data were obtained in a study of T cell responses to AZD1222 COVID-19 vaccine listed by TCRdb under 2021. About the full investigation: TCR sequencing covered 230 to 250 trial participants: around 210 given two doses of AZD1222 and about 26 given two doses of MenACWY control vaccine. Trial participants were enrolled by age into 18-55, 56-69 and 70-plus year subgroups, with around 150, 28 and 57 TCR-sequenced participants respectively.

The CDR3 regions of human TCRbeta chains were analyzed by immunosequencing. Regarding the original processing steps: TCRs in the repertoires were matched against a reference library of SARS-CoV-2-specific TCRs that had been generated with the MIRA antigen-specificity platform. Breadth was defined as the fraction of unique TCRs that were SARS-CoV-2-associated. Depth was defined as the fraction of total T cells that were SARS-CoV-2-associated. Using the MIRA data, every spike-specific TCR was mapped to the spike region that the TCR reacted to and assigned to either a CD4 or a CD8 class. Log10-transformed breadth and depth values were compared by one-way ANOVA with Sidak's multiple comparisons tests. In TCRdb, the immuneACCESS table is reduced to in-frame sequences with V and J assigned. These tables do not hold every clone; where another copy was compared, an unresolved V gene accounts for under half, and the others remain unexplained. The V and J calls and clone size were taken over from that table, and D and trimming were inferred from the DNA. Here the sample has 150,000 or so clones; roughly 93% occur a single time. The biggest ten clones account for roughly 0.98% of the sample.

The time point label of this sample denotes: about 28 days (+/-7) after the second vaccine dose. AZD1222 recipients with second doses at about 4 weeks or about 12 weeks were pooled, because spike-specific TCR depth and breadth did not differ between schedules. The vaccinee samples were drawn from two UK trials, COV001 and COV002, one of which was a single-blind randomized controlled phase 2/3 trial testing AZD1222 (ChAdOx1 nCoV-19) in healthy adults. Trial participant PBMC samples were collected at day 0 and day 28 after the second dose for TCRbeta chain sequencing. Study-wide findings and limitations: In the small 56-69-year group, the increase in depth fell short of significance, most likely because of low power. Participants were mostly white British, with more females than males. The authors suggested clonal diversity may have been underestimated. No day 14 peak-response samples were available, so repertoires were characterized only after the peak T cell response. Spike-specific TCR breadth and depth rose significantly after two AZD1222 doses compared with day 0 and with MenACWY recipients. CD4 TCRs associated with the vaccine covered the entire spike protein, and the dominant responses were in regions 160-218 and 743-854. Epitopes outside the regions mutated in the B.1.351 and B.1.1.7 variants were reportedly recognized by nearly half of the unique spike-specific TCRs. Conclusions about previously exposed vaccinees are limited, since just a handful of AZD1222 recipients were seropositive for SARS-CoV-2 at baseline.

The sample here was peripheral blood, taken 28 days after the second AZD1222 dose. This TCR was sampled from an adult who received the AZD1222 COVID-19 vaccine. The rearrangement joined TRBV4-1 to TRBJ2-1, with no confident D gene call. The CDR3 is CASSQVVLAVSSYNEQFF. In nucleotides, the sequence is TGCGCCAGCAGCCAAGTGGTTTTAGCTGTGAGCTCCTACAATGAGCAGTTCTTC.